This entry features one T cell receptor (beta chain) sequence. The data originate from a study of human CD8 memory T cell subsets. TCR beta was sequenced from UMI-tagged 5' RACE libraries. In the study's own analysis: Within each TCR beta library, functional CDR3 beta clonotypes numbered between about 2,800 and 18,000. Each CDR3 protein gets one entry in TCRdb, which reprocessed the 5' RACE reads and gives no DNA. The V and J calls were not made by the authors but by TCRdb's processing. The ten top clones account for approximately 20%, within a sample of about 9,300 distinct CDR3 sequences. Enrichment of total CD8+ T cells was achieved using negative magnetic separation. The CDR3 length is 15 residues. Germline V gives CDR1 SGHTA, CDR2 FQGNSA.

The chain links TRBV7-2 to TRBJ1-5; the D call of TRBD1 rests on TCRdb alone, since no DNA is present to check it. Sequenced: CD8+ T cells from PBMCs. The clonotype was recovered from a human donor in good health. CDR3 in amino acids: CASSLMARDNQPQHF.